This T cell receptor beta chain was captured by sequencing in a study of T cells after yellow fever vaccination. As for the study in general: Those fractions that held only low numbers of cells were prepared using the SMART-Seq v4 Ultra Low Input RNA kit.

A word on this clonotype: Its target is not known.

The germline CDR1 and CDR2 sequences are SGHRS and YFSETQ. CDR3 length equals 15 residues. The V end lost 4 bases, the J end lost 8 bases, and 18 bases lay between the germline ends. Findings of the study overall: Clones from primary vaccination mostly reappeared after the booster (around 96% CD4, over 85% CD8).

A 5'RACE template-switching step, the method used to make TCR cDNA, added a universal primer site and UMIs. TCRdb processed the 5' RACE reads anew with MiXCR; each CDR3 protein has one entry. The sample carries roughly 520,000 distinct CDR3 sequences, roughly a fifth recorded once. The receptor was isolated from a man in his late teens or twenties who received the YFV17D yellow fever vaccine. The sequences come from PBMCs, collected roughly 20 days after the first yellow fever vaccination. This rearrangement joins TRBV5-1 to TRBJ1-4, with D possibly matching TRBD1 (5 bases). The CDR3 loop reads CASSGTSGVREKLFF. CDR3 nucleotide sequence: TGCGCCAGCAGCGGGACGTCGGGGGTTAGGGAAAAACTGTTTTTT. Complete variable domain (other parts from reference TRBV5-1 and TRBJ1-4): KAGVTQTPRYLIKTRGQQVTLSCSPISGHRSVSWYQQTPGQGLQFLFEYFSETQRNKGNFPGRFSGRQFSNSRSEMNVSTLELGDSALYLCASSGTSGVREKLFFGSGTQLSVL.